The rows below give T cell receptor beta chains drawn from one sample of a study of blood T cell repertoires in COVID-19. Method: immunoSEQ multiplex PCR; TCRdb's copy keeps in-frame clones and lacks some. The sample holds fewer than 250,000 clones, 89% seen once. Input material: peripheral blood. These receptors came from a woman aged 40 to 55 with acute or convalescent COVID-19. Each CDR3 is given with its conserved first and last residue. D genes are given only for firm matches. Clone size appears in some rows only: once, few, many, or a class for an expanded clone.

v_call,d_call,clone_size,j_call,cdr3_aa,cdr3_nt
TRBV5-1,TRBD2,.,TRBJ2-3,CASSWGSGGAANTQYF,TGCGCCAGCAGCTGGGGGAGCGGGGGGGCCGCAAATACGCAGTATTTT
TRBV10-3,TRBD1,.,TRBJ1-1,CAAVGTDMNTEAFF,TGTGCCGCCGTAGGGACAGACATGAACACTGAAGCTTTCTTT
TRBV20-1,TRBD1,once,TRBJ2-5,CSASTWGRGHETQYF,TGCAGTGCTAGTACTTGGGGCAGGGGGCACGAGACCCAGTACTTC
TRBV11-2,TRBD1,.,TRBJ1-1,CASSLVTGLSTEAFF,TGTGCCAGCAGCTTAGTGACAGGGTTGAGCACTGAAGCTTTCTTT
TRBV2,TRBD1,.,TRBJ2-3,CASSVGQGAPITQYF,TGTGCCAGCAGTGTTGGACAGGGCGCGCCTATTACGCAGTATTTT
TRBV30,TRBD1,once,TRBJ1-6,CAWRFGQGGNSPLHF,TGTGCCTGGAGGTTCGGACAGGGCGGTAATTCACCCCTCCACTTT
TRBV19,TRBD1,.,TRBJ1-5,CASSILTGGVQGSNQPQHF,TGTGCCAGTAGTATTCTGACAGGGGGCGTTCAGGGAAGCAATCAGCCCCAGCATTTT
TRBV5-1,TRBD1,.,TRBJ1-2,CASSLAQGANGYTF,TGCGCCAGCAGCTTGGCCCAGGGGGCCAATGGCTACACCTTC
TRBV5-1,TRBD2,.,TRBJ2-3,CASSLTGTSDADTQYF,TGCGCCAGCAGCTTAACCGGGACTAGCGACGCAGATACGCAGTATTTT
TRBV3-1/TRBV3-2,.,.,TRBJ2-2,CASSHRRTGAGELFF,TGTGCCAGCAGCCACAGGCGAACGGGGGCCGGGGAGCTGTTTTTT
TRBV6-5,.,.,TRBJ1-2,CASSYSGTYGYTF,TGTGCCAGCAGTTATTCCGGGACATATGGCTACACCTTC
TRBV14,.,.,TRBJ1-6,CASSPPGGSRGNSPLHF,TGTGCCAGCAGCCCCCCGGGAGGTTCCCGAGGGAATTCACCCCTCCACTTT
TRBV11-2,.,.,TRBJ1-6,CASSLGGIYSPLHF,TGTGCCAGCAGCTTAGGAGGCATATATTCACCCCTCCACTTT
TRBV5-1,.,.,TRBJ1-5,CASSLLAGNQPQHF,TGCGCCAGCAGCTTGTTGGCGGGCAATCAGCCCCAGCATTTT